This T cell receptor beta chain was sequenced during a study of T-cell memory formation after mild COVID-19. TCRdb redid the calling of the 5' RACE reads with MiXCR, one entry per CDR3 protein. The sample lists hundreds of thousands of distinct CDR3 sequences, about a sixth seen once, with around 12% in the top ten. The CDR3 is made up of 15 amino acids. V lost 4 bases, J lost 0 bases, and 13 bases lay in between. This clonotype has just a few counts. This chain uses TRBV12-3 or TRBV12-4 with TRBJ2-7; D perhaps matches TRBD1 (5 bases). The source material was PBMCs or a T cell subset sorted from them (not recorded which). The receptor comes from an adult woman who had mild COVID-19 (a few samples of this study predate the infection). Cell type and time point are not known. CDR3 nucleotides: TGTGCCAGCAGTTCGCAGGGTTCTTACTCCTACGAGCAGTACTTC. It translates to CASSSQGSYSYEQYF.